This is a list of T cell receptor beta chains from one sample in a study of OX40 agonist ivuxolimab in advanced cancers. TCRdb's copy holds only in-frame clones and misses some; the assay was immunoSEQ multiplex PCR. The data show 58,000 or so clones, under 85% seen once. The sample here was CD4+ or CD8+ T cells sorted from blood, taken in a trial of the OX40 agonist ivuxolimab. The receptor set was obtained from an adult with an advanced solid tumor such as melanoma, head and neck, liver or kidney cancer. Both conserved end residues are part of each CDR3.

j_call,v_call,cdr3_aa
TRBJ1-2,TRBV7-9,CASSSGFSDYTF
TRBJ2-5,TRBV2,CASSGGTGLQETQYF
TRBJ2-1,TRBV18,CASSPNRGRNEQFF
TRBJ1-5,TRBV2,CASSTGGTLGQPQHF
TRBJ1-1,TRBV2,CASSEVPGVVSEAFF
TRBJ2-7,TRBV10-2,CASGDRGFYEQYF
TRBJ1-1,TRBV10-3,CAISDRGTEAFF
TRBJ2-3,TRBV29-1,CSVEGSGIGTDTQYF
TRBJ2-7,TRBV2,CASSEWGTGASEQYF
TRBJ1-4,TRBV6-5,CASSYSTTFNEKLFF
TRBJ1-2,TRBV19,CASSRIGKSYTF
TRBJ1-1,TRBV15,CATSRDRTPGTEAFF
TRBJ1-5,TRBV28,CASSRRQGDQPQHF
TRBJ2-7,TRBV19,CATRGDRAAEQYF
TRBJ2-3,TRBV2,CASSEEGAGADTQYF
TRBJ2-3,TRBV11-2,CASSTVVDTQYF
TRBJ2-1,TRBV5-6,CASSLLSGRPYNEQFF
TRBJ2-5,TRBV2,CASRKDRDQETQYF
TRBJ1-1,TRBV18,CASSRDTEAFF
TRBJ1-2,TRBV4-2,CASSQEGSGVYGYTF
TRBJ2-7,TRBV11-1,CASSLSRGLAINEQYF
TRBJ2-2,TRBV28,CASSPDRGITGELFF
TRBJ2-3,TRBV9,CANMTGRADTQYF
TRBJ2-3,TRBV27,CASRKEWDRSTDTQYF
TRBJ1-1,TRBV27,CASSAYRAGGLAFF
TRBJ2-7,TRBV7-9,CASSFRTAHYEQYF
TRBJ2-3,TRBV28,CASPAGAGDELSDTQYF
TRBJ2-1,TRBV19,CASSTISSSYNEQFF
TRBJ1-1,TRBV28,CASSVTEMNTEAFF
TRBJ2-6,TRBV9,CASSLSGGSSGANVLTF
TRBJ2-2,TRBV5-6,CASSLDRGLNTGELFF
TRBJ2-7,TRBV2,CASSRQGAYEQYF
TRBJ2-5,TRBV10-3,CAIRTGEETQYF